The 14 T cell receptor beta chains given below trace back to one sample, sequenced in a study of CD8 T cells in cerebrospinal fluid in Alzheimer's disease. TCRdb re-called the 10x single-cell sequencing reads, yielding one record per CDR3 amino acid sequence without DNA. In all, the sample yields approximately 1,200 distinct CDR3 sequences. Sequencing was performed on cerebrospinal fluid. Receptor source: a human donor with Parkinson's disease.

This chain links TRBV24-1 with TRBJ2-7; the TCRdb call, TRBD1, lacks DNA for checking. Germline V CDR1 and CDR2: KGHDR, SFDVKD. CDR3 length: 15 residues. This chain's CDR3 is CATSDYGTGQYEQYF.

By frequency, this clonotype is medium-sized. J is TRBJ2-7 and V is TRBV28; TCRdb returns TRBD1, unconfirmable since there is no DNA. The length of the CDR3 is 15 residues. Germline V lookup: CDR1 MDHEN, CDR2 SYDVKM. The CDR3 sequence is CASSLVHRPSYEQYF. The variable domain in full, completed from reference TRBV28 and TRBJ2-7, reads DVKVTQSSRYLVKRTGEKVFLECVQDMDHENMFWYRQDPGLGLRLIYFSYDVKMKEKGDIPEGYSVSREKKERFSLILESASTNQTSMYLCASSLVHRPSYEQYFGPGTRLTVT.

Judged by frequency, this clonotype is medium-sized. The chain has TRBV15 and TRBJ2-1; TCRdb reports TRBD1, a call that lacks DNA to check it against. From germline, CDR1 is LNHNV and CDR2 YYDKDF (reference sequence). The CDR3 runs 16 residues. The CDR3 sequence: CATSRVGGGSYNEQFF.

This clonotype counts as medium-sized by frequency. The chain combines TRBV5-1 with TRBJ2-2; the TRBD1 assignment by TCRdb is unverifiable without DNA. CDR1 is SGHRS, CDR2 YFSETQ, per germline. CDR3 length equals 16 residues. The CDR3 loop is CASSPLGGSNTGELFF. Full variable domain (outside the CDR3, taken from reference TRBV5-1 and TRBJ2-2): KAGVTQTPRYLIKTRGQQVTLSCSPISGHRSVSWYQQTPGQGLQFLFEYFSETQRNKGNFPGRFSGRQFSNSRSEMNVSTLELGDSALYLCASSPLGGSNTGELFFGEGSRLTVL.

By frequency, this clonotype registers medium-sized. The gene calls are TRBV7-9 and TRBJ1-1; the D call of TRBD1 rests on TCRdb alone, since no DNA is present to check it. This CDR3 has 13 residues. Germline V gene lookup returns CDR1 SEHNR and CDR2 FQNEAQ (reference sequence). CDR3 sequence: CASSLEGGTEAFF.

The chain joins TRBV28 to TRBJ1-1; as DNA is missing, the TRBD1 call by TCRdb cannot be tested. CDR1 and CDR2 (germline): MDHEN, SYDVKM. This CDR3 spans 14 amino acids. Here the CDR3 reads CASSLHRVNTEAFF.

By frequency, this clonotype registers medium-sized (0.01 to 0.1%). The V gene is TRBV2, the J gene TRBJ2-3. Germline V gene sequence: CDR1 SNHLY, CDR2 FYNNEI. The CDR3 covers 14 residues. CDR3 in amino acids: CASRGEAREGTQYF.

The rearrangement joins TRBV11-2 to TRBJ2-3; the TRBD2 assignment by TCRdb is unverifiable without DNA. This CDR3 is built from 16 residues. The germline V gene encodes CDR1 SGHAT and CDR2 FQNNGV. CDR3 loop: CASTSTAGGGMGTQYF.

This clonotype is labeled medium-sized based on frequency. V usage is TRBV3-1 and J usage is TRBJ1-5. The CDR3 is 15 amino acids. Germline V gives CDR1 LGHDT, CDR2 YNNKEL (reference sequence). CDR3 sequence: CASSQSETGNQPQHF.

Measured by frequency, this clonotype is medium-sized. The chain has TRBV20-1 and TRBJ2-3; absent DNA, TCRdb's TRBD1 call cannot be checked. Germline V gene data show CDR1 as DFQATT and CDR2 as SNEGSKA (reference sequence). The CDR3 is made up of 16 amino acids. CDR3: CSAREWDRIRTDTQYF.

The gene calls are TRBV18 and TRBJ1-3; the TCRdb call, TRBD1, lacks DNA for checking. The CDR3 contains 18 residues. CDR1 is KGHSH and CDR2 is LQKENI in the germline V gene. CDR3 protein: CASSPGQGAFRSGNTIYF.

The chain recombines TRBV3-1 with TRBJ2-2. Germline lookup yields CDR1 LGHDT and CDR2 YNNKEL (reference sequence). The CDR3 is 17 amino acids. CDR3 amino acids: CASSLTTGFLKTGELFF.

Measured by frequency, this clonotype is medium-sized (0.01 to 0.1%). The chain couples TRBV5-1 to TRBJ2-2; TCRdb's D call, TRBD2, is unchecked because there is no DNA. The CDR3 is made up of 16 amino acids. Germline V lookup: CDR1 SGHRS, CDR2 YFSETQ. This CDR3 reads CASSLEWTAVSGELFF.

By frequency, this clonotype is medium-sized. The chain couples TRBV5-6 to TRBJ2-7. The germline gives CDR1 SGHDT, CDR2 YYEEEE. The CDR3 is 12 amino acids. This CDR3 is CASSLNSNEQYF.